What follows are 7 T cell receptor beta chains derived from one specimen sequenced in a study of T cells in tuberculosis. Generated by immunoSEQ multiplex PCR, the TCRdb table keeps only in-frame clones and is missing some. The data contain more than 40,000 clones, about 95% of them seen just once; the ten biggest clones take up about 2%. Material: PBMCs. All receptors come from a donor aged 10 to 29 with latent tuberculosis or without tuberculosis infection. Some clones in this sample may be carry-over from other donors' samples.

This clone occurred once. The chain joins TRBV7-9 to TRBJ2-1; 8 bases fit TRBD2. V shed 5 bases and J 4 bases; nucleotides not matched to a gene: 7. The CDR3 covers 15 residues. Germline loops: CDR1 SEHNR, CDR2 FQNEAQ (reference sequence). CDR3 region: CASSQSAGGYNEQFF. For the CDR3, the DNA is TGTGCCAGCAGCCAGTCGGCGGGAGGATACAATGAGCAGTTCTTC.

Written as DNA, the CDR3 is TGTGCCATCAGTGAAACAGTCGCAGATACGCAGTATTTT. It codes for CAISETVADTQYF. The chain has TRBV10-3 and TRBJ2-3; D not resolved. Germline V CDR1 and CDR2: ENHRY, SYGVKD. Trimming removed 3 bases at V and 4 bases at J, with 8 bases between. This CDR3 is 13 amino acids long.

V usage is TRBV9 and J usage is TRBJ2-3; D gene unclear. The CDR3 is 14 residues long. Germline V gene data show CDR1 as SGDLS and CDR2 as YYNGEE. Trimming took off 0 bases at V and 2 bases at J, with 7 bases between the two ends. The CDR3 region is CASSVVAVTDTQYF. The CDR3 DNA follows: TGTGCCAGCAGCGTAGTGGCGGTCACAGATACGCAGTATTTT. Complete variable domain (other parts from reference TRBV9 and TRBJ2-3): DSGVTQTPKHLITATGQRVTLRCSPRSGDLSVYWYQQSLDQGLQFLIQYYNGEERAKGNILERFSAQQFPDLHSELNLSSLELGDSALYFCASSVVAVTDTQYFGPGTRLTVL.

V gene TRBV4-1 combines with J gene TRBJ1-3; D unclear. CDR1 and CDR2 from the germline V gene are MGHRA and YSYEKL. Between the trimmed V and J ends, which lost 1 base and 4 bases, there was a span of 20 bases. The CDR3 extends over 18 amino acids. The CDR3, as DNA: TGCGCCAGCAGCCAAGGCCCCTCTCCCGCGGTGATGGGAAACACCATATATTTT. Amino acid sequence: CASSQGPSPAVMGNTIYF.

The chain combines TRBV14 with TRBJ1-1; D is ambiguous. The CDR3 consists of 16 residues. Germline CDR1 and CDR2: SGHDN and FVKESK. V gave up 3 bases and J gave up 2 bases, with 16 bases separating them. CDR3 in amino acids: CASSHLSHTANTEAFF. The DNA of the CDR3 is TGTGCCAGCAGCCATCTGTCCCACACAGCTAACACTGAAGCTTTCTTT.

V gene TRBV5-1 combines with J gene TRBJ2-1; D gene uncertain. Germline V gene sequence: CDR1 SGHRS, CDR2 YFSETQ. CDR3 length equals 12 residues. V was pared by 0 bases and J by 11 bases, with 9 bases between. The CDR3 DNA sequence: TGCGCCAGCAGCTTGGCCGGGTCAAAGCAGTTCTTC. This translates into CASSLAGSKQFF.

The chain carries TRBV11-3 and TRBJ2-6; D not certain. Trimming stripped 5 bases from V and 5 bases from J, with 19 bases between. CDR1 and CDR2 from the germline V gene are SGHNT and YENEEA. The CDR3 contains 17 residues. The chain's CDR3 is CASSEKSRQSRANVLTF. CDR3 nucleotides: TGTGCCAGCAGCGAAAAATCTCGACAAAGTCGGGCCAACGTCCTGACTTTC.